This T cell receptor (beta chain) is from a study of CD8 T cells in ankylosing spondylitis. This clonotype was counted many times. What it recognizes is unknown. The ends lost 7 bases at V and 5 bases at J; junction bases unmatched: 11. Looked up from germline, CDR1 is ENHRY and CDR2 is SYGVKD. CDR3 size: 15 residues. Libraries of TCR beta came from quantitative 5'-RACE with molecular barcodes. Using its own MiXCR run on the 5' RACE reads, TCRdb lists one record per CDR3 protein. The sample yields some 200,000 distinct CDR3 sequences, roughly 13% seen once. Study observations and caveats: Researchers report that disease-linked clones proved CD8+ and relatively rare in peripheral blood. Clones linked to disease were reported to show significant enrichment in matched ankylosing spondylitis synovial fluid.

The sequencing input was blood, either unsorted or a sorted T cell fraction (not recorded which). The J gene is TRBJ1-3, the V gene TRBV10-3; 7 bases match TRBD1. This clonotype was sampled from a male donor with ankylosing spondylitis or in good health (not recorded which). In DNA form, the CDR3 reads TGTGCCATCATGAGGGGACAGATCAATAGAAACACCATATATTTT. It translates to CAIMRGQINRNTIYF.